The 13 T cell receptor beta chains listed next were all sequenced from one sample in a study of human T cells and chemical hapten exposure. The time point is: patch test 3, about 24 weeks after DPC sensitization. Indicated treatment: therapeutic diphenylcyclopropenone sensitization with weekly scalp DPC. Unfractionated whole blood was the source of the extracted total RNA. TCRdb re-derived calls from the RACE reads in MiXCR, one entry per CDR3 protein. This sample has approximately 41,000 distinct CDR3 sequences, with more than 8% found just once. The input for sequencing was whole blood, taken in connection with sensitization to the hapten diphenylcyclopropenone (DPC). These TCRs come from a man aged 50-59 years with alopecia areata. Some clones in this sample may be carry-over from other donors' samples.

The V and J genes are TRBV18 and TRBJ1-4; 9 nucleotides agree with TRBD1. The CDR3 has 15 amino acids. Germline V lookup: CDR1 KGHSH, CDR2 LQKENI. V trimming: 0 bases; J trimming: 9 bases; junction bases outside the gene matches: 5. The CDR3 sequence is CASSPPGQGWKKLFF. The CDR3 bases are TGTGCCAGCTCACCACCGGGACAGGGTTGGAAAAAACTGTTTTTT.

This clonotype was recorded at least ten times. The chain has TRBV7-2 and TRBJ2-1; tentatively, D is TRBD1 (6 bases). The CDR3 is made up of 12 amino acids. CDR1 SGHTA and CDR2 FQGNSA come from the germline V gene. The V and J ends lost 5 bases and 15 bases respectively, with 17 bases between them. As DNA, the CDR3 is TGTGCCAGCAGCCCCCAGGGGAAAGTTCGGTTCTTC. Translation gives CASSPQGKVRFF.

This clonotype has only one observation. The gene calls are TRBV28 and TRBJ2-7; TRBD2 agrees at 7 bases. Germline V gives CDR1 MDHEN, CDR2 SYDVKM. Trimming cost V 6 bases and J 0 bases; bases outside gene matches: 8. This CDR3 is 15 amino acids long. CDR3 in amino acids: CASSDSGFSSYEQYF. The CDR3, as DNA: TGTGCCAGCAGCGATAGCGGGTTTAGCTCCTACGAGCAGTACTTC.

Many counts were recorded for this clonotype. The J gene is TRBJ1-4, the V gene TRBV12-3 or TRBV12-4; TRBD1 agrees at 9 bases. The CDR3 is made up of 16 amino acids. The junction had 10 bases not matched to a gene; V was cut back by 10 bases and J by 1 base. DNA of the CDR3: TGTGCCATCGGCTTCGGGACAGGGTTAACTAATGAAAAACTGTTTTTT. Amino acids: CAIGFGTGLTNEKLFF.

This clonotype was recorded at least ten times. The chain joins TRBV10-2 to TRBJ1-4; D not certain. The V and J ends lost 2 bases and 6 bases respectively, with 16 bases between them. The V gene's germline CDR1 is WSHSY and CDR2 SAAADI. This CDR3 is built from 16 residues. The CDR3 protein is CASSEPDGPEDEKLFF. The CDR3 DNA reads TGCGCCAGCAGTGAGCCCGACGGACCAGAGGATGAAAAACTGTTTTTT.

This clonotype was observed a handful of times. The chain has TRBV28 and TRBJ1-2; D is perhaps TRBD1 (5 bases). Germline CDR1 is MDHEN and CDR2 is SYDVKM. The ends were cut back, 1 base at V and 5 bases at J, with 11 bases in the middle. The CDR3 has 14 amino acids. CDR3 region: CASSLSRGVYGYTF. The CDR3 bases are TGTGCCAGCAGTTTATCGAGGGGCGTTTATGGCTACACCTTC.

This clonotype has ten or more counts. J is TRBJ1-6 and V is TRBV12-3 or TRBV12-4; TRBD1 is a possible D gene (5 bases). The V gene lost 7 bases and the J gene lost 8 bases, with 15 bases spanning the gap. The CDR3 contains 14 residues. DNA for the CDR3: TGTGCCAGCAAAATCAGTACGGGGCATTCACCCCTCCACTTT. Translation gives CASKISTGHSPLHF.

V is TRBV28 and J is TRBJ2-7, with 9 bases aligning to TRBD1. J gave up 2 bases and V 7 bases, and 3 bases lay outside the gene matches. The germline gives CDR1 MDHEN, CDR2 SYDVKM. CDR3 length: 13 amino acids. The CDR3 spells CASTRQGAYEQYF. In DNA form, the CDR3 reads TGTGCCAGCACGAGACAGGGGGCCTACGAGCAGTACTTC.

This clonotype showed up many times. The V gene is TRBV10-1, the J gene TRBJ2-2; D is perhaps TRBD1 (6 bases). In germline, CDR1 is WNHNN, CDR2 SYGVQD (reference sequence). This CDR3 region has 15 residues. V lost 5 bases and J lost 5, with 15 bases in between. The DNA of the CDR3 is TGCGCCAGCAGTTCAACAGGGCGTCCTACCGGGGAGCTGTTTTTT. The encoded protein is CASSSTGRPTGELFF.

This clonotype was counted ten times or more. This sequence joins TRBV6-1 and TRBJ1-6; tentative D call: TRBD1 (6 bases). The CDR3 extends over 14 amino acids. Germline V gene lookup returns CDR1 MNHNS and CDR2 SASEGT. Trimming pared 6 bases from V and 5 bases from J, leaving 11 bases between. CDR3 DNA sequence: TGTGCCAGCAGGAATCAGGGGCATAATTCACCCCTCCACTTT. Translating gives CASRNQGHNSPLHF.

The table lists this clonotype with a few counts. The chain has TRBV29-1 and TRBJ1-3; D remains ambiguous. The CDR3 consists of 12 residues. Germline CDR1 and CDR2: SQVTM and ANQGSEA. Trimming took 4 bases from V and 8 from J, leaving 12 bases between them. As DNA, the CDR3 is TGCAGCGTTGGCGACGTCGGGGACACCATATATTTT. Translated, it gives CSVGDVGDTIYF. The variable domain in full, with the rest retrieved from reference TRBV29-1 and TRBJ1-3, is SAVISQKPSRDICQRGTSLTIQCQVDSQVTMMFWYRQQPGQSLTLIATANQGSEATYESGFVIDKFPISRPNLTFSTLTVSNMSPEDSSIYLCSVGDVGDTIYFGEGSWLTVV.

The chain carries TRBV29-1 and TRBJ1-2; 8 bases agree with TRBD1. The CDR3 extends over 18 amino acids. The V gene's germline CDR1 is SQVTM and CDR2 ANQGSEA. V lost 6 bases to trimming and J lost 6 bases; unmatched junction nucleotides: 24. The CDR3 coding sequence is TGCAGCGTCACCGCAATGGCTCCGGGACAGGCCTTAGGTGATGGCTACACCTTC. Encoded protein: CSVTAMAPGQALGDGYTF.

This chain links TRBV6-5 with TRBJ2-1, with no clear D. This CDR3 comprises 14 residues. The V end was cut by 0 bases, the J end by 2 bases, with 5 bases between. Looked up from germline, CDR1 is MNHEY and CDR2 is SVGAGI. CDR3 sequence (DNA): TGTGCCAGCAGTTACTCTGGGGCCTACAATGAGCAGTTCTTC. Residues: CASSYSGAYNEQFF.